The rows below give T cell receptor beta chains drawn from one sample of a study of T-cell memory formation after mild COVID-19. TCRdb analysed the 5' RACE reads with MiXCR anew, one entry per CDR3 protein. The sample consists of 100,000 to 150,000 distinct CDR3 sequences, approximately 15% of them appearing once. The sequencing input was PBMCs or a T cell subset sorted from them (not recorded which). The receptors come from a man younger than 35 who had mild COVID-19 (a few samples of this study predate the infection). Cell type and time point are not known. Both conserved end residues are trimmed from each CDR3. Only some rows state a clone size, as once, few, many or a class for expanded clones.

V gene	clone size	J gene	CDR3 protein
TRBV7-2	few	TRBJ2-3	ASSLAGGHGDTQY
TRBV6-2/TRBV6-3	many	TRBJ2-7	ASSYPAYEQY
TRBV4-3	few	TRBJ1-6	ASSQDLLNSPLH
TRBV4-2	few	TRBJ2-3	ASSQDQGLAGSTQY
TRBV5-1	many	TRBJ2-1	ASSLAIAGGRSNEQF
TRBV20-1	few	TRBJ2-2	SARGSGGNTGELF
TRBV20-1	-	TRBJ2-7	SASGNYEQY
TRBV4-1	-	TRBJ1-4	ASLWTRSNEKLF
TRBV6-2/TRBV6-3	-	TRBJ1-1	ASSYLNTEAF
TRBV30	-	TRBJ1-1	ACWDSGTEAF
TRBV5-1	-	TRBJ2-7	ASSSLAGGPYEQY
TRBV18	-	TRBJ1-1	ASSTGLVTEAF
TRBV7-2	many	TRBJ2-1	ASRAPGLETYEQF
TRBV4-3	-	TRBJ1-4	ASSLQGASEKLF
TRBV6-5	many	TRBJ2-1	ASNGQGGNEQF